A selection of T cell receptor beta chains follows, all from one sample in a study of siplizumab effects on memory and regulatory T cells. Only in-frame clones appear in the TCRdb table, and some are missing; sequencing was by immunoSEQ multiplex PCR. Of about 64,000 clones listed, roughly 96% are singletons. Sequenced sample: naive CD8+ T cells sorted from blood. These TCRs come from a human donor in good health. Both conserved end residues are part of each CDR3. D genes are given only for firm matches. Where a row states a size, it is once, few, many or the class of an expanded clone; other rows omit it.

-	TRBV27	-	13	TRBJ1-1	CASSSGVGTEAFF	TGTGCCAGCAGTTCAGGGGTTGGGACTGAAGCTTTCTTT
-	TRBV7-3	-	12	TRBJ1-2	CASGPTGDGYTF	TGTGCCAGCGGTCCTACGGGGGATGGCTACACCTTC
once	TRBV14	-	14	TRBJ2-5	CASSPLALQETQYF	TGTGCCAGCAGCCCCCTGGCCCTCCAAGAGACCCAGTACTTC
-	TRBV9	-	17	TRBJ1-6	CASSLNARGGSLIALHF	TGTGCCAGCAGCCTCAATGCCAGAGGGGGGTCCTTGATTGCTTTGCACTTT
-	TRBV12-5	-	14	TRBJ2-2	CASGLSGGTGELFF	TGTGCTAGTGGTTTGTCCGGAGGCACCGGGGAGCTGTTTTTT
-	TRBV10-1	TRBD1	13	TRBJ1-2	CASRTGVRNGYTF	TGCGCCAGCAGGACAGGGGTTAGGAATGGCTACACCTTC
-	TRBV5-8	-	14	TRBJ1-5	CASSLLTVNQPQHF	TGTGCCAGCAGCTTGCTCACGGTGAATCAGCCCCAGCATTTT
few	TRBV5-4	-	11	TRBJ2-7	CASSGGYEQYF	TGTGCCAGCAGCGGGGGCTACGAGCAGTACTTC
once	TRBV5-1	-	14	TRBJ1-1	CASSLGGGNTEAFF	TGCGCCAGCAGCCTGGGCGGGGGTAACACTGAAGCTTTCTTT
-	TRBV7-3	TRBD1	14	TRBJ1-2	CASSLLQGAHGYTF	TGTGCCAGCAGCTTATTACAGGGGGCCCATGGCTACACCTTC
-	TRBV7-9	-	13	TRBJ1-1	CASSPAGSGEAFF	TGTGCCAGCAGCCCCGCCGGATCGGGTGAAGCTTTCTTT
-	TRBV6-5	-	12	TRBJ2-1	CASSPISGEQFF	TGTGCCAGCAGCCCCATTAGCGGTGAGCAGTTCTTC
-	TRBV6-5	-	15	TRBJ1-4	CASSFFPYLTEKLFF	TGTGCCAGCAGTTTTTTCCCCTATTTGACTGAAAAACTGTTTTTT
-	TRBV6-5	-	15	TRBJ2-3	CASSLGGGSTDTQYF	TGTGCCAGCAGTTTAGGGGGGGGCAGCACAGATACGCAGTATTTT
-	TRBV5-1	-	14	TRBJ2-3	CASRVRVSTDTQYF	TGCGCCAGCAGAGTAAGGGTATCGACAGATACGCAGTATTTT
-	TRBV2	-	17	TRBJ2-7	CASSEVRAGVQTYEQYF	TGTGCCAGCAGTGAAGTTAGAGCAGGGGTCCAGACCTACGAGCAGTACTTC
-	TRBV19	TRBD1	14	TRBJ2-7	CASSLGTGTYEQYF	TGTGCCAGTAGTCTGGGGACAGGGACCTACGAGCAGTACTTC
-	TRBV5-1	TRBD1	16	TRBJ2-5	CASGLGWDSLQETQYF	TGCGCCAGCGGCTTGGGATGGGACAGCTTACAAGAGACCCAGTACTTC
-	TRBV4-2	-	22	TRBJ1-5	CASSQEVQGSKFVMDSNQPQHF	TGTGCCAGCAGCCAAGAAGTTCAGGGCAGTAAGTTTGTTATGGATAGCAATCAGCCCCAGCATTTT
-	TRBV29-1	-	16	TRBJ1-1	CSVEGRGWGSNTEAFF	TGCAGCGTTGAAGGGCGGGGGTGGGGCTCGAACACTGAAGCTTTCTTT
once	TRBV7-6	TRBD2	18	TRBJ2-1	CASSRTSGGFSSYNEQFF	TGTGCCAGCAGCCGGACTAGCGGGGGGTTCAGCTCCTACAATGAGCAGTTCTTC
-	TRBV4-3	-	13	TRBJ1-2	CASSQGIDYGYTF	TGCGCCAGCAGCCAAGGTATCGACTATGGCTACACCTTC
-	TRBV7-9	-	15	TRBJ2-5	CASSLGQAGEETQYF	TGTGCCAGCAGCTTAGGACAGGCCGGTGAAGAGACCCAGTACTTC
-	TRBV27	-	14	TRBJ1-1	CASRKSGVLSEAFF	TGTGCCAGCAGAAAGTCGGGGGTCCTCTCCGAAGCTTTCTTT
-	TRBV7-9	-	17	TRBJ1-2	CASSLVLQLSTNYGYTF	TGTGCCAGCAGCTTAGTCCTCCAGTTGTCGACCAACTATGGCTACACCTTC
-	TRBV7-9	-	14	TRBJ1-1	CASRDDNMNTEAFF	TGTGCCAGCAGGGACGACAACATGAACACTGAAGCTTTCTTT
-	TRBV28	TRBD1	14	TRBJ2-1	CASSLWGQTNEQFF	TGTGCCAGCAGTTTATGGGGACAGACCAATGAGCAGTTCTTC
-	TRBV28	-	15	TRBJ2-1	CASSPAWGVMDEQFF	TGTGCCAGCAGCCCCGCGTGGGGGGTAATGGATGAGCAGTTCTTC
-	TRBV28	TRBD1	14	TRBJ2-7	CASSPGTGIYEQYF	TGTGCCAGCAGTCCCGGGACAGGGATTTACGAGCAGTACTTC
-	TRBV27	-	11	TRBJ2-5	CASSLGETQYF	TGTGCCAGCAGTTTAGGGGAGACCCAGTACTTC
-	TRBV11-1	TRBD1	17	TRBJ2-3	CASSSVDRGPAGDTQYF	TGTGCCAGCAGCTCCGTGGACAGGGGGCCAGCGGGAGATACGCAGTATTTT
-	TRBV5-6	TRBD1	17	TRBJ1-2	CASSSPGQGAWGYGYTF	TGTGCCAGCAGCTCCCCGGGACAGGGGGCATGGGGCTATGGCTACACCTTC
-	TRBV6-6	-	13	TRBJ1-3	CASRFFSGNIIYF	TGTGCCAGCAGATTCTTCTCTGGAAACATCATATATTTT
-	TRBV4-2	-	15	TRBJ2-5	CASSPGLGYQETQYF	TGTGCCAGCAGCCCGGGACTTGGGTACCAAGAGACCCAGTACTTC
-	TRBV10-3	-	13	TRBJ1-2	CAISDSGAYGYTF	TGTGCCATCAGTGATTCAGGGGCCTATGGCTACACCTTC
-	TRBV9	-	15	TRBJ2-7	CASSATGGSSYEQYF	TGTGCCAGCAGCGCTACCGGGGGTAGCTCCTACGAGCAGTACTTC
-	TRBV28	-	12	TRBJ2-7	CASSDEGAEQYF	TGTGCCAGCAGCGACGAGGGTGCCGAGCAGTACTTC
-	TRBV6-1	-	13	TRBJ2-2	CASSEAVTGELFF	TGTGCCAGCAGTGAAGCGGTCACCGGGGAGCTGTTTTTT
-	TRBV13	TRBD1	15	TRBJ1-2	CASSTGTVANYGYTF	TGTGCCAGCAGCACAGGGACAGTTGCTAACTATGGCTACACCTTC
-	TRBV7-9	-	16	TRBJ1-1	CASSLYADAMNTEAFF	TGTGCCAGCAGCTTATACGCCGATGCTATGAACACTGAAGCTTTCTTT
-	TRBV4-3	TRBD1	14	TRBJ1-2	CASSLGQGDYGYTF	TGCGCCAGCAGCCTGGGACAGGGTGACTATGGCTACACCTTC
-	TRBV7-7	TRBD1	15	TRBJ2-1	CASSLGGDSYNEQFF	TGTGCCAGCAGCTTAGGTGGGGACAGCTACAATGAGCAGTTCTTC
-	TRBV7-2	-	15	TRBJ1-1	CASSLARTVNTEAFF	TGTGCCAGCAGCTTAGCTCGGACGGTGAACACTGAAGCTTTCTTT
-	TRBV4-1	-	13	TRBJ2-2	CASSQRNTGELFF	TGCGCCAGCAGCCAGAGGAACACCGGGGAGCTGTTTTTT
-	TRBV27	TRBD1	13	TRBJ2-7	CASSLSTGAEQYF	TGTGCCAGCAGTTTATCTACAGGGGCCGAGCAGTACTTC
-	TRBV4-3	-	14	TRBJ2-7	CASSPYKGDYEQYF	TGCGCCAGCAGCCCCTACAAGGGGGACTACGAGCAGTACTTC
-	TRBV7-6	-	13	TRBJ1-5	CASSLGGVEPQHF	TGTGCCAGCAGCCTAGGGGGGGTTGAGCCCCAGCATTTT
-	TRBV2	-	15	TRBJ2-1	CASSEGGSSYNEQFF	TGTGCCAGCAGTGAAGGGGGGAGCTCCTACAATGAGCAGTTCTTC
-	TRBV21-1	-	14	TRBJ1-2	CASSGREGNYGYTF	TGTGCCAGCAGCGGCCGTGAGGGGAACTATGGCTACACCTTC
once	TRBV9	TRBD1	16	TRBJ1-6	CASSADRVGYNSPLHF	TGTGCCAGCAGCGCCGACAGGGTGGGCTATAATTCACCCCTCCACTTT
-	TRBV27	-	16	TRBJ2-7	CASSLSTATLSYEQYF	TGTGCCAGCAGTTTGAGTACAGCCACTCTTTCCTACGAGCAGTACTTC
-	TRBV9	-	15	TRBJ1-2	CASSVQPLQGDGYTF	TGTGCCAGCAGCGTACAGCCGTTACAGGGTGATGGCTACACCTTC
-	TRBV7-6	TRBD2	15	TRBJ2-3	CASRSTSGATDTQYF	TGTGCCAGCAGATCAACTAGCGGGGCCACAGATACGCAGTATTTT
-	TRBV7-6	-	12	TRBJ2-5	CASSFDQETQYF	TGTGCCAGCAGCTTCGATCAAGAGACCCAGTACTTC
once	TRBV19	TRBD1	13	TRBJ1-5	CATGQVLNQPQHF	TGTGCTACCGGACAGGTCCTCAATCAGCCCCAGCATTTT
-	TRBV19	-	12	TRBJ1-1	CASKEGNTEAFF	TGTGCCAGTAAGGAGGGGAACACTGAAGCTTTCTTT
-	TRBV5-1	TRBD2	15	TRBJ2-1	CASSQLAGGNNEQFF	TGCGCCAGCAGCCAGCTAGCGGGGGGGAACAATGAGCAGTTCTTC
-	TRBV7-2	TRBD1	14	TRBJ1-2	CASSFTGQGSGYTF	TGTGCCAGCAGCTTTACGGGACAGGGGTCTGGCTACACCTTC
-	TRBV21-1	-	13	TRBJ2-7	CASSVGFPYEQYF	TGTGCCAGCAGCGTAGGTTTTCCCTACGAGCAGTACTTC